The T cell receptor (beta chain) described here comes from a study of T-cell memory formation after mild COVID-19. A few counts support this clonotype. Its antigen is as yet unknown. V lost 0 bases and J lost 5, with 11 bases in between. The CDR3 runs 15 residues. Germline V gives CDR1 PRHDT, CDR2 FYEKMQ (reference sequence). General study points: While clones contracting from day 15 to 85 were balanced between CD4 and CD8, later expanders leaned CD4+.

One entry per CDR3 protein, called by TCRdb with MiXCR from the 5' RACE reads. The sample has about half a million distinct CDR3 sequences; about 18% are singletons. The rearrangement joins TRBV13 to TRBJ2-1, with no clear D. Sequencing used PBMCs or a T cell subset sorted from them (not recorded which). This sequence was found in an adult woman who had mild COVID-19 (a few samples of this study predate the infection). Cell type and time point are not known. CDR3 in DNA: TGTGCCAGCAGCTTAGGTCCGGGTGCGGACAATGAGCAGTTCTTC. This encodes CASSLGPGADNEQFF.